This T cell receptor (beta chain) was sequenced in a study of cytomegalovirus exposure and HLA in healthy donors. This CDR3 has 15 amino acids. Deletions cut 3 bases from V and 2 bases from J, with 10 bases between. Germline values: CDR1 LNHDA, CDR2 SQIVND (reference sequence). The PCR made use of 60 Vbeta and 13 Jbeta primers. Sequencing used immunoSEQ multiplex PCR; TCRdb keeps in-frame clones, though not all of them. This table has around 100,000 clones, 81% appearing once. The chain is built from TRBV19 and TRBJ2-2; D remains ambiguous. Source material: PBMCs. This clonotype originated in a woman between 70 and 85 years old in good health and CMV-seropositive. The CDR3 protein is CASSMYSDNTGELFF. CDR3 in DNA: TGTGCCAGTAGTATGTACAGTGACAACACCGGGGAGCTGTTTTTT. Using reference TRBV19 and TRBJ2-2 for the parts outside the CDR3, the full variable domain is DGGITQSPKYLFRKEGQNVTLSCEQNLNHDAMYWYRQDPGQGLRLIYYSQIVNDFQKGDIAEGYSVSREKKESFPLTVTSAQKNPTAFYLCASSMYSDNTGELFFGEGSRLTVL.